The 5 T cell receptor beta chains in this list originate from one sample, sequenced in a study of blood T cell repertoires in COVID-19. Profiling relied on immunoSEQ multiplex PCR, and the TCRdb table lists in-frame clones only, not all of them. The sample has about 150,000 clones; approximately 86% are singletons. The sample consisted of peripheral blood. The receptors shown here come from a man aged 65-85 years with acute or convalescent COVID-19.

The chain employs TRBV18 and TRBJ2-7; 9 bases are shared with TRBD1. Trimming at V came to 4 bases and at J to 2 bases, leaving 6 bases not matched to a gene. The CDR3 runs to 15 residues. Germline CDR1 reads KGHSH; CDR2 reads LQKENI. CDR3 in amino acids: CASSQPGQGAYEQYF. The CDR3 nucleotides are TGTGCCAGCTCACAGCCGGGACAGGGTGCCTACGAGCAGTACTTC.

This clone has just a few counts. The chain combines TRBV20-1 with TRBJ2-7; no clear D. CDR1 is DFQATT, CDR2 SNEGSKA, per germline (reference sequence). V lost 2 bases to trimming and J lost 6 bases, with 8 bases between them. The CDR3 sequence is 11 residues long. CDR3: CSARRGGEQYF. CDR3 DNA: TGCAGTGCTAGACGCGGTGGCGAGCAGTACTTC.

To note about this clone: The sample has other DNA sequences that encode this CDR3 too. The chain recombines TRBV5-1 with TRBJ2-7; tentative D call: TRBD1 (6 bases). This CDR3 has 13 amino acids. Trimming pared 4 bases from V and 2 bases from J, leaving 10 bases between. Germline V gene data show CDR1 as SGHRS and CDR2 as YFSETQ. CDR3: CASSPDRAYEQYF. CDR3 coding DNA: TGCGCCAGCAGCCCGGACAGAGCCTACGAGCAGTACTTC.

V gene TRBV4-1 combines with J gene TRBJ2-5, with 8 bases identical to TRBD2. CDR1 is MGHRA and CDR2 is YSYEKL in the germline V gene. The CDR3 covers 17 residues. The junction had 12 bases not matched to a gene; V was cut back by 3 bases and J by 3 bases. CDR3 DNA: TGCGCCAGCAGCCACGGACCGGGACTAGGAAGGGAAGAGACCCAGTACTTC. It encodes CASSHGPGLGREETQYF.

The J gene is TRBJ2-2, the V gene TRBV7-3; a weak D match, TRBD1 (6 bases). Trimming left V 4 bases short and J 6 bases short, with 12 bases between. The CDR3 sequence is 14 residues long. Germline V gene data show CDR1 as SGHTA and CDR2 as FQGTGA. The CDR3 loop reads CASSSSHRAGELFF. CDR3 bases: TGTGCCAGCAGCTCCAGCCACAGGGCCGGGGAGCTGTTTTTT.